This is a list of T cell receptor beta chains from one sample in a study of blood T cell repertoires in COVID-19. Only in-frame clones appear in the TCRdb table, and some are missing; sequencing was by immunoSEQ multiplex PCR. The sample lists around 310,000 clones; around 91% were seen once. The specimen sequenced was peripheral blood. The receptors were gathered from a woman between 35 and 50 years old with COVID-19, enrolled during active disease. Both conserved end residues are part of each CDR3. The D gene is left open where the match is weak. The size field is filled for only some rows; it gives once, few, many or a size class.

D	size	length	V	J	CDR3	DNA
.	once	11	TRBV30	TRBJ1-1	CAWSATDEAFF	TGTGCCTGGAGTGCTACCGATGAAGCTTTCTTT
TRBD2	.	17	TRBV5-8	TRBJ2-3	CASSRGTSGGPRDTQYF	TGTGCCAGCAGCCGGGGGACTAGCGGGGGGCCACGAGATACGCAGTATTTT
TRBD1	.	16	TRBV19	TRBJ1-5	CASKGQGGYGNQPQHF	TGTGCCTCCAAGGGACAGGGAGGTTATGGAAATCAGCCCCAGCATTTT
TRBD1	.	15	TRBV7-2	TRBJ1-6	CASSFSGQYNSPLHF	TGTGCCAGCAGCTTCTCGGGACAGTATAATTCACCCCTCCACTTT
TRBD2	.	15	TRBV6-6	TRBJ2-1	CASRRTSGIGNEQFF	TGTGCCAGCAGACGGACTAGCGGGATTGGCAATGAGCAGTTCTTC
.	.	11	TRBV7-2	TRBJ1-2	CASTAVVGYTF	TGTGCCAGTACAGCCGTTGTTGGCTACACCTTC
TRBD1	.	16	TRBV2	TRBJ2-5	CASSGSRDRTKETQYF	TGTGCCAGCAGTGGGTCCCGGGACAGAACCAAGGAGACCCAGTACTTC
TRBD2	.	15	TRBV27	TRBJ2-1	CASSPGTSGNNEQFF	TGTGCCAGCAGCCCCGGGACTAGCGGCAACAATGAGCAGTTCTTC
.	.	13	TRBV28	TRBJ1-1	CACLDRMNTEAFF	TGTGCCTGCCTCGACAGGATGAACACTGAAGCTTTCTTT
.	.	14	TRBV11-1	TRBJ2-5	CASSLTDGGETQYF	TGTGCCAGCAGCTTAACGGACGGAGGAGAGACCCAGTACTTC
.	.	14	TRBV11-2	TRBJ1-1	CASSLMGGNTEAFF	TGTGCCAGCAGCTTAATGGGGGGAAACACTGAAGCTTTCTTT
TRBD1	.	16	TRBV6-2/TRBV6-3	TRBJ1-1	CASSYPGQGAFTEAFF	TGTGCCAGCAGTTACCCGGGACAGGGGGCCTTCACTGAAGCTTTCTTT
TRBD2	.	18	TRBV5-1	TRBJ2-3	CASSSGLAGAPHTDTQYF	TGCGCCAGCAGCTCCGGACTAGCGGGGGCCCCTCACACAGATACGCAGTATTTT
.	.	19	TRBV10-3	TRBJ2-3	CAISDHGGAGAVGTDTQYF	TGTGCCATCAGTGACCATGGGGGCGCGGGGGCCGTAGGGACAGATACGCAGTATTTT
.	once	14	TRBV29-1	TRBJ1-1	CSAKAQGLDTEAFF	TGCAGCGCCAAAGCCCAGGGACTAGACACTGAAGCTTTCTTT
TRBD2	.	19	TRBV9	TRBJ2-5	CASSVGPGLAGGSQETQYF	TGTGCCAGCAGCGTAGGTCCGGGACTAGCGGGAGGGTCACAAGAGACCCAGTACTTC
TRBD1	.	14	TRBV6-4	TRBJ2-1	CASSLGQGGYEQFF	TGTGCCAGCAGCTTGGGACAGGGAGGGTATGAGCAGTTCTTC
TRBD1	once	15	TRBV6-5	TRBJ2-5	CASRWDRGRKETQYF	TGTGCCAGCAGATGGGACAGGGGGCGCAAAGAGACCCAGTACTTC
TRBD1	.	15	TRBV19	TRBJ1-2	CASSLGDSRVYGYTF	TGTGCCAGTAGTTTAGGGGACAGCAGAGTTTATGGCTACACCTTC
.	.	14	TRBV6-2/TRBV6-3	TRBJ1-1	CASSLTEQNTEAFF	TGTGCCAGCAGTTTGACAGAACAGAACACTGAAGCTTTCTTT
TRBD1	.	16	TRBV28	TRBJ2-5	CASSHSGQGTQETQYF	TGTGCCAGCAGTCACTCGGGACAGGGGACGCAAGAGACCCAGTACTTC
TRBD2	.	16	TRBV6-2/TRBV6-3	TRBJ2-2	CASSGGFGALTGELFF	TGTGCCAGCAGCGGGGGGTTCGGGGCCCTCACCGGGGAGCTGTTTTTT
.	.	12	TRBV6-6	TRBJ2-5	CASGFRQETQYF	TGTGCCAGCGGCTTCCGCCAAGAGACCCAGTACTTC
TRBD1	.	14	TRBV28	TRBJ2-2	CAIGDRANTGELFF	TGTGCCATCGGCGACAGGGCTAACACCGGGGAGCTGTTTTTT
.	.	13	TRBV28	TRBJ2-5	CASRQGYTGTQYF	TGTGCCAGCAGGCAGGGGTACACAGGGACCCAGTACTTC
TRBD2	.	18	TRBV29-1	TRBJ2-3	CSVARQGSTSGRTDTQYF	TGCAGCGTTGCGCGTCAGGGTAGTACTAGCGGACGCACAGATACGCAGTATTTT
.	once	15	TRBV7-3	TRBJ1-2	CASSYLQGTDYGYTF	TGTGCCAGCAGCTATTTACAGGGCACGGACTATGGCTACACCTTC
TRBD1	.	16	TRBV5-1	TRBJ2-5	CASSLGGTGSRETQYF	TGCGCCAGCAGCTTGGGTGGGACAGGGTCACGAGAGACCCAGTACTTC
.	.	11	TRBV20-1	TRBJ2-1	CSAGGPGEQFF	TGCAGTGCTGGGGGCCCCGGTGAGCAGTTCTTC
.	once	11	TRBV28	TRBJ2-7	CASLQNYEQYF	TGTGCCAGCCTACAGAACTACGAGCAGTACTTC
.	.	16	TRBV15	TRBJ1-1	CATSGRHDRGNTEAFF	TGTGCCACCAGCGGACGACACGACCGGGGGAACACTGAAGCTTTCTTT
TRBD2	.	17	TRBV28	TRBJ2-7	CASSLYREAGGKYEQYF	TGTGCCAGCAGTTTATACCGAGAAGCGGGGGGGAAGTACGAGCAGTACTTC
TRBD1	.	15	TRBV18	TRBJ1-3	CASSLDRDPGNTIYF	TGTGCCAGCTCACTGGACAGGGATCCTGGAAACACCATATATTTT
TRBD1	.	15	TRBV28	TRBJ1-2	CASSSPGTVGDGYTF	TGTGCCAGCAGTTCACCAGGGACAGTTGGCGATGGCTACACCTTC
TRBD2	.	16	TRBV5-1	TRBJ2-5	CASTTNPGLAQETQYF	TGCGCCAGCACCACGAATCCGGGACTAGCCCAAGAGACCCAGTACTTC
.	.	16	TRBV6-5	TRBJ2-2	CASSYSGSPETGELFF	TGTGCCAGCAGTTACTCGGGCAGCCCCGAAACCGGGGAGCTGTTTTTT
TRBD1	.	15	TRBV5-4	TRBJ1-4	CASSLDGAQGGELFF	TGTGCCAGCAGCTTGGATGGGGCCCAGGGGGGAGAACTGTTTTTT
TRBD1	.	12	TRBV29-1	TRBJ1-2	CSVSTGTYGYTF	TGCAGCGTTTCGACAGGGACCTATGGCTACACCTTC
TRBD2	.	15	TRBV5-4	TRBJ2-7	CASSLSGTRGYEQYF	TGTGCCAGCAGCTTGTCTGGGACTAGGGGGTACGAGCAGTACTTC
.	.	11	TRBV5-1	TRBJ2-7	CASSWRDEQYF	TGCGCCAGCAGCTGGAGGGACGAGCAGTACTTC
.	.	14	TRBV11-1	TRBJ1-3	CASSWTSSGNTIYF	TGTGCCAGCAGCTGGACAAGCTCTGGAAACACCATATATTTT
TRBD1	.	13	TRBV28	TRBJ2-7	CASSSGQGDEQYF	TGTGCCAGCAGTTCGGGACAGGGCGACGAGCAGTACTTC
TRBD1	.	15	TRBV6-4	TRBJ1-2	CASSDSYRGGRGYTF	TGTGCCAGCAGTGACTCGTACAGGGGCGGTCGCGGCTACACCTTC
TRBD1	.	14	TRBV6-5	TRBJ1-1	CASSPGQGNTEAFF	TGTGCCAGCAGTCCGGGACAGGGGAACACTGAAGCTTTCTTT
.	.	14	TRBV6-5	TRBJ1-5	CASTPQGPNQPQHF	TGTGCCAGCACCCCACAGGGTCCCAATCAGCCCCAGCATTTT